The 27 T cell receptor beta chains below were found in one sample sequenced in a study of shared clonotypes between healthy human individuals. TCRdb's table, derived via immunoSEQ multiplex PCR, lists solely in-frame clones and lacks some. The sample shows roughly 1,000,000 clones, more than 75% of them seen only once. Sequenced sample: memory CD4+ T cells from PBMCs. Subset of the sample: CD45RA-negative fraction. The receptors were sampled from a young man in good health. Some clones in this sample may be carry-over from other donors' samples.

This clone came up once. This chain links TRBV27 with TRBJ1-1; no reliable D call. CDR3 size: 14 residues. The germline V and J ends were trimmed by 4 bases and 10 bases, with 19 bases remaining between them. Per the germline V gene, CDR1 is MNHEY and CDR2 is SMNVEV (reference sequence). The CDR3 here is CASSSARAPTRAFF. CDR3 coding DNA: TGTGCCAGCAGTTCGGCTAGGGCCCCGACACGAGCTTTCTTT.

This clone was found once. The chain is built from TRBV28 and TRBJ2-5; 7 bases agree with TRBD2. V shed 4 bases and J 4 bases; nucleotides not matched to a gene: 9. Germline CDR1 reads MDHEN; CDR2 reads SYDVKM. The CDR3 covers 15 residues. The CDR3 is CASSSPRREGETQYF. The DNA for the CDR3 is TGTGCCAGCAGTTCGCCACGGAGGGAGGGAGAGACCCAGTACTTC.

The rearrangement uses TRBV11-2 and TRBJ2-7; D is unresolved. Between the trimmed V and J ends, which lost 3 bases and 6 bases, there was a span of 9 bases. Germline CDR1 reads SGHAT; CDR2 reads FQNNGV. This CDR3 has 12 residues. The CDR3 loop is CASSFLGLEQYF. In nucleotides, the CDR3 is TGTGCCAGCAGCTTCTTGGGTCTCGAGCAGTACTTC. Filled out from reference TRBV11-2 and TRBJ2-7, the complete variable domain reads EAGVAQSPRYKIIEKRQSVAFWCNPISGHATLYWYQQILGQGPKLLIQFQNNGVVDDSQLPKDRFSAERLKGVDSTLKIQPAKLEDSAVYLCASSFLGLEQYFGPGTRLTVT.

This clone was counted only a few times. The V call is TRBV4-1, the J call TRBJ1-4; the D is unclear. V was pared by 0 bases and J by 8 bases, with 16 bases between. The CDR3 length is 16 residues. Per the germline V gene, CDR1 is MGHRA and CDR2 is YSYEKL. The CDR3 region is CASSQDERPGREKLFF. In nucleotides, the CDR3 is TGCGCCAGCAGCCAAGACGAAAGACCCGGACGGGAAAAACTGTTTTTT.

J is TRBJ2-7 and V is TRBV27; the match to TRBD2 covers 14 bases. Losses at the gene ends were 6 bases for V and 6 bases for J; bases not matched to a gene: 4. CDR3 length: 14 residues. The V gene's germline CDR1 is MNHEY and CDR2 SMNVEV (reference sequence). The CDR3 coding sequence is TGTGCCAGCAGGAGGGGACTAGCGGGAGCCGAGCAGTACTTC. As protein: CASRRGLAGAEQYF.

Notes on this clone: Other nucleotide sequences in the sample specify the same CDR3. The chain employs TRBV5-1 and TRBJ2-3; TRBD1 aligns across 11 bases. Germline values: CDR1 SGHRS, CDR2 YFSETQ. The CDR3 is made up of 15 amino acids. Trimming cost V 4 bases and J 3 bases; bases outside gene matches: 4. The CDR3, as DNA: TGCGCCAGCAGCCCTGGGACAGGGGGAACAGATACGCAGTATTTT. It encodes CASSPGTGGTDTQYF.

The chain has TRBV18 and TRBJ2-2; D uncertain. This CDR3 spans 16 amino acids. V was trimmed by 3 bases and J by 4 bases, leaving 15 bases between them. From germline, CDR1 is KGHSH and CDR2 LQKENI. CDR3 sequence reads: CASSPLFPATTGELFF. The CDR3 nucleotides read TGTGCCAGCTCACCCCTCTTCCCCGCCACCACCGGGGAGCTGTTTTTT.

The J gene is TRBJ1-5, the V gene TRBV2, with D unresolved. The CDR3 runs to 12 residues. Trimming stripped 5 bases from V and 9 bases from J, with 11 bases between. The germline V gene has CDR1 SNHLY and CDR2 FYNNEI. Here the CDR3 reads CASSSVGRPQHF. The CDR3 DNA reads as TGTGCCAGCAGTTCGGTTGGAAGGCCCCAGCATTTT.

In the case of this clone: Other DNA sequences in the same sample also yield this CDR3. This chain joins TRBV2 and TRBJ1-1; D is perhaps TRBD1 (5 bases). In germline, CDR1 is SNHLY, CDR2 FYNNEI. This CDR3 is 13 amino acids long. V dropped 4 bases and J dropped 1 base, with 7 bases sitting between them. The DNA for the CDR3 is TGTGCCAGCAGTGCCAGGGAGAACACTGAAGCTTTCTTT. Its protein product is CASSARENTEAFF.

This rearrangement joins TRBV7-3 to TRBJ2-3, with TRBD2 matching 10 bases. V lost 2 bases, J lost 3 bases, and 2 bases stayed unmatched. The CDR3 is 15 residues long. Germline V gene sequence: CDR1 SGHTA, CDR2 FQGTGA. CDR3 sequence: CASSLLAGETDTQYF. The CDR3 region has the DNA TGTGCCAGCAGCTTACTAGCGGGAGAGACAGATACGCAGTATTTT.

The V call is TRBV5-1, the J call TRBJ2-4; D is undetermined. This CDR3 contains 19 residues. V gave up 0 bases and J gave up 0 bases, with 19 bases separating them. Germline V gene lookup returns CDR1 SGHRS and CDR2 YFSETQ. The CDR3 loop reads CASSLATGLGSIAKNIQYF. In DNA form, the CDR3 reads TGCGCCAGCAGCTTGGCTACTGGTTTAGGATCAATAGCCAAAAACATTCAGTACTTC.

The V and J genes are TRBV5-5 and TRBJ2-3; D gene unclear. The V gene lost 5 bases and the J gene lost 0 bases, with 7 bases spanning the gap. The germline gives CDR1 SGHKS, CDR2 YYEKEE (reference sequence). CDR3 size: 13 residues. The CDR3 DNA reads TGTGCCAGCAGGAAACAGAGCACAGATACGCAGTATTTT. Amino acids: CASRKQSTDTQYF.

This clone was counted between two and nine times. Other DNA sequences in the sample encode the same CDR3. The chain uses TRBV19 and TRBJ2-5; no reliable D call. The CDR3 loop spans 13 amino acids. Germline CDR1 and CDR2: LNHDA and SQIVND (reference sequence). V was pared by 5 bases and J by 1 base, with 8 bases between. The CDR3 DNA sequence: TGTGCCAGTAGTCGTCAGGTCCAAGAGACCCAGTACTTC. Its translation: CASSRQVQETQYF.

The chain recombines TRBV27 with TRBJ1-2, with a tentative D call TRBD1 (5 bases). CDR1 is MNHEY and CDR2 is SMNVEV in the germline V gene (reference sequence). The CDR3 is 13 amino acids. The V gene lost 6 bases and the J gene lost 2 bases, with 10 bases spanning the gap. In DNA form, the CDR3 reads TGTGCCAGCAGACTCGGGGGGAACTATGGCTACACCTTC. It translates to CASRLGGNYGYTF.

About this clone: The sample contains more than one DNA sequence encoding this CDR3. The V and J genes are TRBV6-5 and TRBJ2-5; the D gene is possibly TRBD2 (6 bases). Germline lookup yields CDR1 MNHEY and CDR2 SVGAGI. The V and J ends lost 0 bases and 1 base respectively, with 9 bases between them. The CDR3 loop spans 15 amino acids. CDR3 region: CASSYSWGVQETQYF. The CDR3, as DNA: TGTGCCAGCAGTTACTCGTGGGGGGTCCAAGAGACCCAGTACTTC.

J is TRBJ2-2 and V is TRBV5-6; possibly TRBD1 for D (5 bases). The germline V and J ends were trimmed by 0 bases and 8 bases, with 11 bases remaining between them. The CDR3 covers 14 residues. Germline V CDR1 and CDR2: SGHDT, YYEEEE. The CDR3 loop is CASSLGNRPGELFF. CDR3 coding DNA: TGTGCCAGCAGCTTGGGGAACAGGCCAGGGGAGCTGTTTTTT. Full variable domain (missing parts from reference TRBV5-6 and TRBJ2-2): DAGVTQSPTHLIKTRGQQVTLRCSPKSGHDTVSWYQQALGQGPQFIFQYYEEEERQRGNFPDRFSGHQFPNYSSELNVNALLLGDSALYLCASSLGNRPGELFFGEGSRLTVL.

V and J are TRBV7-2 and TRBJ1-1; no firm D call. The CDR3 loop spans 13 amino acids. The germline V and J ends were trimmed by 5 bases and 0 bases, with 7 bases remaining between them. In germline, CDR1 is SGHTA, CDR2 FQGNSA. DNA of the CDR3: TGTGCCAGCAGCATCGGGGTGAACACTGAAGCTTTCTTT. Its translation: CASSIGVNTEAFF.

This rearrangement joins TRBV6-4 to TRBJ1-2; D ambiguous. This CDR3 has 15 amino acids. V gave up 0 bases and J gave up 7 bases, with 15 bases separating them. The germline gives CDR1 MRHNA, CDR2 SNTAGT. CDR3 protein: CASSDSNTALGGYTF. The CDR3 coding sequence is TGTGCCAGCAGTGACTCGAATACCGCTCTTGGTGGCTACACCTTC.

The genes are TRBV2 and TRBJ2-7; 8 positions agree with TRBD2. In germline, CDR1 is SNHLY, CDR2 FYNNEI. V was pared by 7 bases and J by 1 base, with 9 bases of the junction left unmatched. This CDR3 has 15 residues. CDR3 DNA: TGTGCCAGCAATGGGGGTAGCGGGATATCCTACGAGCAGTACTTC. It translates to CASNGGSGISYEQYF.

This chain uses TRBV19 with TRBJ1-5, with D possibly matching TRBD1 (6 bases). V was shortened by 6 bases and J by 0 bases, with 15 bases between the two germline ends. The CDR3 consists of 16 residues. The germline CDR1 and CDR2 sequences are LNHDA and SQIVND (reference sequence). In nucleotides, the CDR3 is TGTGCCAGTAGACCGGACAGAGGATATAGCAATCAGCCCCAGCATTTT. Translating gives CASRPDRGYSNQPQHF.

The chain joins TRBV5-1 to TRBJ2-1, with 9 bases matching TRBD1. This CDR3 has 16 residues. Germline CDR1 reads SGHRS; CDR2 reads YFSETQ. With V trimmed by 4 bases and J by 5 bases, 10 bases remained unmatched. The CDR3 loop is CASSPLGQGLDNEQFF. For the CDR3, the DNA is TGCGCCAGCAGCCCCTTGGGACAGGGATTGGACAATGAGCAGTTCTTC.

V usage is TRBV7-9 and J usage is TRBJ1-3, with 7 bases that match TRBD1. Trimming cost V 6 bases and J 0 bases; bases outside gene matches: 8. The CDR3 has 16 residues. In germline, CDR1 is SEHNR, CDR2 FQNEAQ (reference sequence). The DNA of the CDR3 is TGTGCCAGCAGTTTCAAGGGACAGAACTCTGGAAACACCATATATTTT. This encodes CASSFKGQNSGNTIYF.

This rearrangement joins TRBV6-4 to TRBJ2-7; TRBD2 aligns across 12 bases. CDR1 is MRHNA and CDR2 is SNTAGT in the germline V gene. CDR3 size: 16 residues. The ends lost 5 bases at V and 3 bases at J; junction bases unmatched: 8. CDR3 nucleotides: TGTGCCAGCAGTTCACGACTAGCGGGGGTGGGCTACGAGCAGTACTTC. Translation gives CASSSRLAGVGYEQYF.

The V and J genes are TRBV6-7 and TRBJ2-7, with 7 nucleotides matching TRBD2. TRBV6-7 is an open reading frame, and its role is uncertain. The J segment lost 4 bases and the V segment lost 7 bases, leaving 10 bases of the junction unmatched. The CDR3 has 14 amino acids. The CDR3 nucleotides read TGTGCCAGCACCAGGACTAGGCGGAATTACGAGCAGTACTTC. It translates to CASTRTRRNYEQYF.

The chain employs TRBV10-3 and TRBJ2-7, with 9 bases matching TRBD1. Germline V CDR1 and CDR2: ENHRY, SYGVKD. J gave up 3 bases and V 2 bases, and 2 bases lay outside the gene matches. CDR3 size: 14 residues. The CDR3: CAISEVDRGYEQYF. DNA of the CDR3: TGTGCCATCAGTGAGGTGGACAGGGGCTACGAGCAGTACTTC.

The table lists this clone with a few counts. This sequence joins TRBV6-1 and TRBJ1-5; weak D call: TRBD1 (5 bases). The CDR3 loop spans 15 amino acids. The germline gives CDR1 MNHNS, CDR2 SASEGT. Trimming took 7 bases from V and 4 from J, leaving 17 bases between them. The CDR3 coding sequence is TGTGCCAGCACCCTGGGGGAACAGACGAATCAGCCCCAGCATTTT. It encodes CASTLGEQTNQPQHF.

V gene TRBV28 combines with J gene TRBJ2-7, with 8 bases lining up with TRBD2. CDR3 length: 14 amino acids. The trim removed 5 bases at V and 6 bases at J, leaving 9 bases unmatched. In germline, CDR1 is MDHEN, CDR2 SYDVKM. Written as DNA, the CDR3 is TGTGCCAGCAGTGCCGGGACTAGAGTATCCGAGCAGTACTTC. It specifies CASSAGTRVSEQYF.